This paragraph covers one T cell receptor beta chain sequence. This sample stems from a study of CD8 T cells in Susac syndrome. RNA, at about 0.45 to 1 ug, was reverse transcribed with random hexamers. The authors amplified TCR beta CDR3 across 54 Vbeta and 13 Jbeta using immunoSEQ multiplex PCR. From the immunoSEQ multiplex PCR reads, TCRdb called clonotypes with MiXCR, one entry per CDR3 protein. The data hold about 300,000 distinct CDR3 sequences, with about 89% observed a single time. Multiple sclerosis controls were treatment-naive patients with stable or active relapsing-remitting disease. The CD8+ and CD4+ T cells were negatively isolated, with the TEMRA cells enriched by FACS. Germline assignment: CDR1 SGHVS and CDR2 FNYEAQ. With V trimmed by 1 base and J by 2 bases, 3 bases remained unmatched. The CDR3 has 16 amino acids.

The chain joins TRBV7-6 to TRBJ2-3; TRBD2 matches at 10 bases. Sequenced input: CD8+ T cells from PBMCs. The TCR sequence derives from a human donor with multiple sclerosis. The CDR3 here is CASSLEGLAYTDTQYF. The CDR3 DNA is TGTGCCAGCAGCTTAGAGGGACTAGCGTACACAGATACGCAGTATTTT.